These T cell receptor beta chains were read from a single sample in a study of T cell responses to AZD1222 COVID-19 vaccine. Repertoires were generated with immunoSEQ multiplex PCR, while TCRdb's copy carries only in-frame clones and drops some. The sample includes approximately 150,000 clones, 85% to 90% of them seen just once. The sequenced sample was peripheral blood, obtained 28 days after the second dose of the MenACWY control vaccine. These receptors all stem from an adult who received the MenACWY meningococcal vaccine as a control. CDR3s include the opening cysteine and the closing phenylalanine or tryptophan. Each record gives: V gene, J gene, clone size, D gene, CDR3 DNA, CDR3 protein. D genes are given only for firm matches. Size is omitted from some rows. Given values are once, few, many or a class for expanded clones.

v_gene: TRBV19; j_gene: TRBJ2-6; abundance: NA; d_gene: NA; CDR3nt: TGTGCCAGTAGTGGCTCTCCTAGCTCTGGGGCCAACGTCCTGACTTTC; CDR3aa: CASSGSPSSGANVLTF
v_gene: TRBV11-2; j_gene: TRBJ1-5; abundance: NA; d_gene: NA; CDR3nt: TGTGCCAGCAGCCAGGGAATTGGGGCCCAGCCCCAGCATTTT; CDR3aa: CASSQGIGAQPQHF
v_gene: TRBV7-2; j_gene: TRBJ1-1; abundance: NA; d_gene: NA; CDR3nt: TGTGCCAGCAGCTTCCGGCAGTTCGGCACTGAAGCTTTCTTT; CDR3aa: CASSFRQFGTEAFF
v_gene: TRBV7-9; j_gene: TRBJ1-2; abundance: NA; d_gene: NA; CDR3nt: TGTGCCAGCAGCTCTCAGGAAAACTATGGCTACACCTTC; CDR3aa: CASSSQENYGYTF
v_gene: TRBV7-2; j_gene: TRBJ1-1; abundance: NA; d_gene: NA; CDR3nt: TGTGCCAGCAGTTTATCCAGGGACACTGAAGCTTTCTTT; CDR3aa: CASSLSRDTEAFF
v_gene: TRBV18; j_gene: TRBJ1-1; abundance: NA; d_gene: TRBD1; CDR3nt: TGTGCCAGCTCACCGGTCCCTACAGGGGTAGACACTGAAGCTTTCTTT; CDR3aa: CASSPVPTGVDTEAFF
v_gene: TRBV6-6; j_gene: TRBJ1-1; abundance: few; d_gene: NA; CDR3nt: TGTGCCAGTTCCCGTATGAACCCTTTGGTCAGCACTGAAGCTTTCTTT; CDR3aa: CASSRMNPLVSTEAFF
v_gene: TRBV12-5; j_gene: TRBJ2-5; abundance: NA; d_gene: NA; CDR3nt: TGTGCTAGTGGTCGCCGGGACCAAGAGACCCAGTACTTC; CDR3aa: CASGRRDQETQYF
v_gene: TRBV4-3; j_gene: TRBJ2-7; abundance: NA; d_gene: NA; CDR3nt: TGCGCCAGCAGCCAAGAGTTGGTAGTACAATCAGGCGAGCAGTACTTC; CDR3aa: CASSQELVVQSGEQYF
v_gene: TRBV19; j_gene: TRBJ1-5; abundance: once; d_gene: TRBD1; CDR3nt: TGTGCCAGCTGCTTCACAGGGGGCAATCAGCCCCAGCATTTT; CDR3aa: CASCFTGGNQPQHF
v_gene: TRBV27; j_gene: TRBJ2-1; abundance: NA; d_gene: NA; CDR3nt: TGTGCCAGCAGTTTATCTGATTACAATGAGCAGTTCTTC; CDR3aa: CASSLSDYNEQFF
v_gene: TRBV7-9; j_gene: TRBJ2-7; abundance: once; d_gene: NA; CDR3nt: TGTGCCAGCAGCCACCTCGGGAGTAGTATTTACGAGCAGTACTTC; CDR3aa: CASSHLGSSIYEQYF
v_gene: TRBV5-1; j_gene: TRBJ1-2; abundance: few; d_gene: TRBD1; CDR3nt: TGCGCCAGCAGCTTGGAGGGGGCTGTGAATGGCTACACCTTC; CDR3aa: CASSLEGAVNGYTF
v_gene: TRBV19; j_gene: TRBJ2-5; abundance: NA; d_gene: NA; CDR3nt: TGTGCCAGTAGTACACCCCCGAGGGAAGAGACCCAGTACTTC; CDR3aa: CASSTPPREETQYF
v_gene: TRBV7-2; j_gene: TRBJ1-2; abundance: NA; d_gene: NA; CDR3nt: TGTGCCAGCAGCTTAGCCGAGACCCTCTATGGCTACACCTTC; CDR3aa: CASSLAETLYGYTF
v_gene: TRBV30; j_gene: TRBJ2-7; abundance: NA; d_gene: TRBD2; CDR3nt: TGTGCCTGGAGTGTAGGCCTAGCGGGAGGCCGGATTGCCTACGAGCAGTACTTC; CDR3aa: CAWSVGLAGGRIAYEQYF
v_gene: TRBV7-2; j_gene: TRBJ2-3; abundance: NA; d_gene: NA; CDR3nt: TGTGCCAGCAGCTTTCTTATGTCCACAGATACGCAGTATTTT; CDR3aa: CASSFLMSTDTQYF
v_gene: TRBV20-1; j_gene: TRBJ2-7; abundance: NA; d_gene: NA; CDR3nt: TGCAGTGCTAGCAAAGGGGTCGAGCAGTACTTC; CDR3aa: CSASKGVEQYF
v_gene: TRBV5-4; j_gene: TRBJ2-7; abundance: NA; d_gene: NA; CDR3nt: TGTGCCAGCAGCTTGCAGGTACAGCCTCGCGAGCAGTACTTC; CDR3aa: CASSLQVQPREQYF
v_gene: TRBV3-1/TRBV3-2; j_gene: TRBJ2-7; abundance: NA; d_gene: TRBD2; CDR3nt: TGTGCCAGCAGCCCCCATACTAGCGGGAGAGCATCCTACGAGCAGTACTTC; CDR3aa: CASSPHTSGRASYEQYF
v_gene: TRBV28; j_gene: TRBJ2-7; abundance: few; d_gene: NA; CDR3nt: TGTGCCAGCAGCGTAAGGGGCGAGCAGTACTTC; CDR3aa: CASSVRGEQYF
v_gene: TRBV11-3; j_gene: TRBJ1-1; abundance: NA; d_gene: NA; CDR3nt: TGTGCCAGCAGCTCCCCGCGGTTCACTGAAGCTTTCTTT; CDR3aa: CASSSPRFTEAFF
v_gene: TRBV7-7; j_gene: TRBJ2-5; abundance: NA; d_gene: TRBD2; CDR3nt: TGTGCCAGCAGCTTAGGACTAGCGGGGATCCAAGAGACCCAGTACTTC; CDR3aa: CASSLGLAGIQETQYF
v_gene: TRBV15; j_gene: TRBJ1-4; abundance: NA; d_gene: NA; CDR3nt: TGTGCCACCAGTAGGACTGGTGAAAAACTGTTTTTT; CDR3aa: CATSRTGEKLFF
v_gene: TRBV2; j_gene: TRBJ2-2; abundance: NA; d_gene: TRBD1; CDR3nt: TGTGCCAGCAATGGCGGGACAGGGTGGTTCGGGGAGCTGTTTTTT; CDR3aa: CASNGGTGWFGELFF
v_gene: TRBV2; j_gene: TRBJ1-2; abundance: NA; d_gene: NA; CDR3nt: TGTGCCAGCAGTGAACAGAGGGACTATGGCTACACCTTC; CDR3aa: CASSEQRDYGYTF